These T cell receptor beta chains were read from a single sample in a study of cytomegalovirus exposure and HLA in healthy donors. The protocol was immunoSEQ multiplex PCR, while the TCRdb copy is restricted to in-frame clones and leaves out a portion. The sample has about 77,000 clones. Sequenced sample: PBMCs. Receptor source: a man aged 45-65 years in good health and CMV-seropositive. Each CDR3 is given with its conserved first and last residue. The D gene is left open where the match is weak.

v_gene: TRBV6-1
d_gene: -
j_gene: TRBJ1-2
CDR3nt: TGTGCCAGCTCTGTATGGGGAGATGGCTACACCTTC
CDR3aa: CASSVWGDGYTF

v_gene: TRBV7-9
d_gene: -
j_gene: TRBJ1-1
CDR3nt: TGTGCCAGCAGCTTAGCCCTCGGAGAGGCGACTGAAGCTTTCTTT
CDR3aa: CASSLALGEATEAFF

v_gene: TRBV5-1
d_gene: -
j_gene: TRBJ1-1
CDR3nt: TGCGCCAGCAGCTTGGTAATTAACACTGAAGCTTTCTTT
CDR3aa: CASSLVINTEAFF

v_gene: TRBV19
d_gene: TRBD1
j_gene: TRBJ1-1
CDR3nt: TGTGCCAGTAGTGCGGGACAGTGGGTGAACACTGAAGCTTTCTTT
CDR3aa: CASSAGQWVNTEAFF

v_gene: TRBV29-1
d_gene: TRBD1
j_gene: TRBJ2-1
CDR3nt: TGCAGCGTCGGGACAGGAAGTGAAAATGAGCAGTTCTTC
CDR3aa: CSVGTGSENEQFF

v_gene: TRBV28
d_gene: TRBD2
j_gene: TRBJ2-5
CDR3nt: TGTGCCAGCAGTCCGACTAGCGGGGTGAGCACCCAGTACTTC
CDR3aa: CASSPTSGVSTQYF

v_gene: TRBV18
d_gene: -
j_gene: TRBJ1-2
CDR3nt: TGTGCCAGCTCACCCTCGGGTCAGTATGGCTACACCTTC
CDR3aa: CASSPSGQYGYTF

v_gene: TRBV9
d_gene: -
j_gene: TRBJ1-1
CDR3nt: TGTGCCAGCAGCCCCCAAAGGGGGTTGGGCACTGAAGCTTTCTTT
CDR3aa: CASSPQRGLGTEAFF

v_gene: TRBV18
d_gene: TRBD1
j_gene: TRBJ1-1
CDR3nt: TGTGCCAGCTCACCAAGCCTCCAGGGGGCCAGTGAAGCTTTCTTT
CDR3aa: CASSPSLQGASEAFF

v_gene: TRBV5-1
d_gene: -
j_gene: TRBJ2-1
CDR3nt: TGCGCCAGCAGCTTGGTCGGGGGTGAGCAGTTCTTC
CDR3aa: CASSLVGGEQFF